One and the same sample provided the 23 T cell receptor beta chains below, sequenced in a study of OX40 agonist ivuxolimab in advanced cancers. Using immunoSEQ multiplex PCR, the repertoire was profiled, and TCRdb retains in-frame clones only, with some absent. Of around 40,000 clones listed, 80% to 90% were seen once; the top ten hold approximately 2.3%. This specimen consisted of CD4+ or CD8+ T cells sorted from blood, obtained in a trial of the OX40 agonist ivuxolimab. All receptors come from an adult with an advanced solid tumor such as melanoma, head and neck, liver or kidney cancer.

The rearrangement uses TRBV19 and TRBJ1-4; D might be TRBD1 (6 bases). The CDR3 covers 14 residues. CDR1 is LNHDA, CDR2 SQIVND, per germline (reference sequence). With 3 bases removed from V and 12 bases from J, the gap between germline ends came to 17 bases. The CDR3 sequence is CASSILATGKQLFF. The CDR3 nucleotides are TGTGCCAGTAGTATCCTCGCAACAGGGAAACAACTGTTTTTT.

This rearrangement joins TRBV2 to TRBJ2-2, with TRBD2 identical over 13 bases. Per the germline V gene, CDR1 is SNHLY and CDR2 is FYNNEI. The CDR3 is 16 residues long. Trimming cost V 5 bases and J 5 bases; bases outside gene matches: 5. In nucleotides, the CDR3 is TGTGCCAGCAGTAGGACTAGCGGGAGATTTACCGGGGAGCTGTTTTTT. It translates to CASSRTSGRFTGELFF.

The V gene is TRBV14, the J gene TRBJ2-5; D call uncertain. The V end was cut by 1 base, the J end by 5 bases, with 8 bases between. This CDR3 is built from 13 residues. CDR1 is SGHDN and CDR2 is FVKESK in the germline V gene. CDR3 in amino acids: CASSQGVGETQYF. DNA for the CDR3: TGTGCCAGCAGCCAAGGTGTAGGGGAGACCCAGTACTTC. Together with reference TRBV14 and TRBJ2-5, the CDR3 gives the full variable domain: EAGVTQFPSHSVIEKGQTVTLRCDPISGHDNLYWYRRVMGKEIKFLLHFVKESKQDESGMPNNRFLAERTGGTYSTLKVQPAELEDSGVYFCASSQGVGETQYFGPGTRLLVL.

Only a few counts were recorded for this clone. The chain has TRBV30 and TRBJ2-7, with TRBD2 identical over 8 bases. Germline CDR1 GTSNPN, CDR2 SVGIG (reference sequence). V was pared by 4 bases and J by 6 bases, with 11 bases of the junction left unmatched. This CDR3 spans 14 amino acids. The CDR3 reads CAWTRGGVISEQYF. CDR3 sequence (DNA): TGTGCCTGGACTCGGGGGGGCGTGATCTCCGAGCAGTACTTC.

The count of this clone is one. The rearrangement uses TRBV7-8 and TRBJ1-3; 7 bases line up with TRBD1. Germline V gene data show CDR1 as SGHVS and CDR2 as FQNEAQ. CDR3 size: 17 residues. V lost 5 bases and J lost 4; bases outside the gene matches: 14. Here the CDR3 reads CASSTLLRDRLGNTIYF. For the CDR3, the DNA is TGTGCCAGCAGCACCCTTCTCCGGGACAGATTGGGAAACACCATATATTTT.

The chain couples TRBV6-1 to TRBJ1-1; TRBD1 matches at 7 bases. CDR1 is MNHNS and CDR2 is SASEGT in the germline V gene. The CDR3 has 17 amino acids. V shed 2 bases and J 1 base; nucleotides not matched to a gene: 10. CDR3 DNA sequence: TGTGCCAGCAGTGAACGGGGAGACAGGGCCCCGAACACTGAAGCTTTCTTT. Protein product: CASSERGDRAPNTEAFF.

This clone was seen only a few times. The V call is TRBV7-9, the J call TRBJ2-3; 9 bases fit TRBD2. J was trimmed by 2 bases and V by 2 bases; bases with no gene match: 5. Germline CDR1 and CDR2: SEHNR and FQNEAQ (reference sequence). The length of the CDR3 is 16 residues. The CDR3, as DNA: TGTGCCAGCAGCTTAACGAAGCGGGGGGCCACAGATACGCAGTATTTT. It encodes CASSLTKRGATDTQYF.

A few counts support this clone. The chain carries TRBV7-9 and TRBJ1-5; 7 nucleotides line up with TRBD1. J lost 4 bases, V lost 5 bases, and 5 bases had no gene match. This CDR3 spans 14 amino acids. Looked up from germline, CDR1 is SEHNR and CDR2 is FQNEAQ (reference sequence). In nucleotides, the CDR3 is TGTGCCAGCAGCCGACAGGGCTCGAATCAGCCCCAGCATTTT. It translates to CASSRQGSNQPQHF.

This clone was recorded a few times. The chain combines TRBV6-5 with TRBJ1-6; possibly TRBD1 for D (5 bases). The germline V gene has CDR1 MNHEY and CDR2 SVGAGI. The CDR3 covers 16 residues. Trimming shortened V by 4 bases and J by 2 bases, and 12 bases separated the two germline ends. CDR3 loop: CASSFLDSAYNSPLHF. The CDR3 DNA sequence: TGTGCCAGCAGTTTCCTCGACAGCGCCTATAATTCACCCCTCCACTTT.

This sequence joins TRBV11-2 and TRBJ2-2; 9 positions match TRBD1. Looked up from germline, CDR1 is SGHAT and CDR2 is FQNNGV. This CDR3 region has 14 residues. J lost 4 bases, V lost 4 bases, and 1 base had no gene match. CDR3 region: CASSWDRATGELFF. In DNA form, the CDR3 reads TGTGCCAGCAGCTGGGACAGGGCCACCGGGGAGCTGTTTTTT.

CDR3 region: CASSLTSGGLLRAQFF. In DNA form, the CDR3 reads TGTGCCAGCAGCTTAACAAGCGGGGGGCTCCTGAGGGCGCAGTTCTTC. The V call is TRBV7-2, the J call TRBJ2-1, with TRBD2 matching over 9 bases. The V and J ends lost 2 bases and 12 bases, in that order; junction bases with no gene match: 14. The germline gives CDR1 SGHTA, CDR2 FQGNSA. CDR3 length: 16 residues.

CDR3 sequence (DNA): TGTGCCAGCAGCTTAGGGGGGACTAGCGGGAGTTTTGATACGCAGTATTTT. It is translated as CASSLGGTSGSFDTQYF. V is TRBV7-9 and J is TRBJ2-3; 14 nucleotides match TRBD2. The trim removed 1 base at V and 6 bases at J, leaving 6 bases unmatched. The germline V gene has CDR1 SEHNR and CDR2 FQNEAQ (reference sequence). The CDR3 is 17 amino acids. The full variable domain, with the rest looked up from reference TRBV7-9 and TRBJ2-3, is DTGVSQNPRHKITKRGQNVTFRCDPISEHNRLYWYRQTLGQGPEFLTYFQNEAQLEKSRLLSDRFSAERPKGSFSTLEIQRTEQGDSAMYLCASSLGGTSGSFDTQYFGPGTRLTVL.

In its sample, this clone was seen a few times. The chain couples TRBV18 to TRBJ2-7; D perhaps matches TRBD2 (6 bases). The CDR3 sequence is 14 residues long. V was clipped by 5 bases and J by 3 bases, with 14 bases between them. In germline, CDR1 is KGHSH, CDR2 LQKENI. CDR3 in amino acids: CASSSSTGSYEQYF. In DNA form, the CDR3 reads TGTGCCAGCTCATCGTCTACCGGGAGCTACGAGCAGTACTTC.

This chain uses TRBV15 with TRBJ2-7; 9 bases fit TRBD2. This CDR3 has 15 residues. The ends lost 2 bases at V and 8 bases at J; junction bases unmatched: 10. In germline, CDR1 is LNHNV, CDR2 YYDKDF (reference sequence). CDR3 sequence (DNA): TGTGCCACCAGCAGATCCGGGACTAGCCTCTATCAGCAGTACTTC. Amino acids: CATSRSGTSLYQQYF.

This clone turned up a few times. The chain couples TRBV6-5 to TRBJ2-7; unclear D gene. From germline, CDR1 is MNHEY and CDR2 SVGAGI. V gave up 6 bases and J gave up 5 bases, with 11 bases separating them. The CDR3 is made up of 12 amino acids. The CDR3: CASRTSMDEQYF. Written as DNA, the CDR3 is TGTGCCAGCAGAACAAGCATGGACGAGCAGTACTTC.

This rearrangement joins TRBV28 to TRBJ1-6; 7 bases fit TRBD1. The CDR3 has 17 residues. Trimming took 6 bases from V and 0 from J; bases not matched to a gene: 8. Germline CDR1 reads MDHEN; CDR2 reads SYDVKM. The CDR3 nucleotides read TGTGCCAGCAGGAGTCCAGGGGGGAGCTCCTATAATTCACCCCTCCACTTT. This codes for CASRSPGGSSYNSPLHF.

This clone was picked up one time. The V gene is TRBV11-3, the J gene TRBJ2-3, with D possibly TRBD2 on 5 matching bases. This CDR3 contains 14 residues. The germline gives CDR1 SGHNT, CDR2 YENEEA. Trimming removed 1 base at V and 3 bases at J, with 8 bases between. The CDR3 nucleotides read TGTGCCAGCAGCTTAGGGTCGGGAACAGATACGCAGTATTTT. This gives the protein CASSLGSGTDTQYF.

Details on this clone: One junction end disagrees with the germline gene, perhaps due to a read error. The CDR3 loop reads CASRAVSGSLHEQFF. The CDR3 DNA reads TGTGCAAGCAGAGCCGTTAGCGGGAGTTTACATGAGCAGTTCTTC. This sequence joins TRBV11-2 and TRBJ2-1; 9 nucleotides match TRBD2. The length of the CDR3 is 15 residues. CDR1 SGHAT and CDR2 FQNNGV come from the germline V gene. Together with reference TRBV11-2 and TRBJ2-1, the CDR3 gives the full variable domain: EAGVAQSPRYKIIEKRQSVAFWCNPISGHATLYWYQQILGQGPKLLIQFQNNGVVDDSQLPKDRFSAERLKGVDSTLKIQPAKLEDSAVYLCASRAVSGSLHEQFFGPGTRLTVL.

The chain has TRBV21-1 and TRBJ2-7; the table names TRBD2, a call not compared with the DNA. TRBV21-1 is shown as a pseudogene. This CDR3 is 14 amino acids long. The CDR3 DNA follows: TGTGCCAGCAGGTTTCCTAGCGGGAGATACGAGCAGTACTTC. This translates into CASRFPSGRYEQYF.

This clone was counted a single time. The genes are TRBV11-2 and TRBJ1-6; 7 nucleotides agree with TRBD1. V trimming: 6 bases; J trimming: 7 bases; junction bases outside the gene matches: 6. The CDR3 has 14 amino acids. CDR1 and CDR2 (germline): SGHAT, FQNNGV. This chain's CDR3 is CASRGGTENSPLHF. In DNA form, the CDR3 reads TGTGCCAGCAGGGGGGGGACAGAAAATTCACCCCTCCACTTT.

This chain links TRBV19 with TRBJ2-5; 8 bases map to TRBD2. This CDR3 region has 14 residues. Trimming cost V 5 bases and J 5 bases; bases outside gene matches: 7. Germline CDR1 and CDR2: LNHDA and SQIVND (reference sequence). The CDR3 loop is CASSPGGAGETQYF. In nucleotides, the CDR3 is TGTGCCAGTAGTCCCGGGGGGGCCGGTGAGACCCAGTACTTC.

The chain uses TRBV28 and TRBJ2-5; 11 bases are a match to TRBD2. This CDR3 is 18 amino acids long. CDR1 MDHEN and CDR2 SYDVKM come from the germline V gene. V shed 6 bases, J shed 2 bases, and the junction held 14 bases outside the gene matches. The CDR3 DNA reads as TGTGCCAGCAGCCCCACTAGCGGGAGTTTTCATGAGCAAGAGACCCAGTACTTC. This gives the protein CASSPTSGSFHEQETQYF.

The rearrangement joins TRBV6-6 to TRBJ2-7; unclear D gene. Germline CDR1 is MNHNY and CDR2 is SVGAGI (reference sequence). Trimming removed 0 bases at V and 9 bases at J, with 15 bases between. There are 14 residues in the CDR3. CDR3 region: CASSYSRPTEGQYF. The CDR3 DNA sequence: TGTGCCAGCAGTTACTCCAGGCCCACGGAAGGGCAGTACTTC.